This T cell receptor (beta chain) was identified in a study of blood T cell repertoires in COVID-19. Study as a whole: T cells, B-cell-depleted T cells, or PBMCs supplied cDNA or gDNA.

TCRdb's table, derived via immunoSEQ multiplex PCR, lists solely in-frame clones and lacks some. In the table there are more than 200,000 clones, around 84% of which are singletons. V was clipped by 4 bases and J by 3 bases, with 9 bases between them. Germline assignment: CDR1 KGHSH and CDR2 LQKENI. The CDR3 has 13 residues. The sequencing input was peripheral blood. This clonotype originated in a man older than 75 with acute or convalescent COVID-19. The chain is built from TRBV18 and TRBJ2-5, with a weak D call TRBD1 (6 bases). CDR3 in amino acids: CASSRGREETQYF. CDR3 DNA sequence: TGTGCCAGCTCACGGGGGCGGGAAGAGACCCAGTACTTC.